This TCR beta chain was sequenced during a study of OX40 agonist ivuxolimab in advanced cancers. Study context: Patients with prior anti-PD-1, anti-PD-L1 or anti-CTLA-4 therapy were eligible; roughly 40% had some. Three partial responders included one hepatocellular carcinoma patient and two cutaneous melanoma patients. Study-wide results and caveats: In the 0.1-3.0 mg/kg groups, partial responders showed among the lowest expansion. The specificity for antigen of the expanded peripheral T cells was not determined.

TCRdb's copy holds only in-frame clones and misses some; the assay was immunoSEQ multiplex PCR. The sample includes roughly 22,000 clones, approximately 87% of them seen just once. A remark on this clone: Its antigen remains unidentified.

Unmatched junction bases numbered 5, after V lost 5 bases and J lost 2 bases. The CDR3 has 15 residues. Germline values: CDR1 SGHVS, CDR2 FNYEAQ. The chain uses TRBV7-6 and TRBJ2-7, with TRBD1 matching over 11 bases. This sequence was found in an adult with an advanced solid tumor such as melanoma, head and neck, liver or kidney cancer. The source was CD4+ or CD8+ T cells sorted from blood, collected in a trial of the OX40 agonist ivuxolimab. DNA of the CDR3: TGTGCCAGCAGCCCCCGGACAGGGGGCACCTACGAGCAGTACTTC. This encodes CASSPRTGGTYEQYF.